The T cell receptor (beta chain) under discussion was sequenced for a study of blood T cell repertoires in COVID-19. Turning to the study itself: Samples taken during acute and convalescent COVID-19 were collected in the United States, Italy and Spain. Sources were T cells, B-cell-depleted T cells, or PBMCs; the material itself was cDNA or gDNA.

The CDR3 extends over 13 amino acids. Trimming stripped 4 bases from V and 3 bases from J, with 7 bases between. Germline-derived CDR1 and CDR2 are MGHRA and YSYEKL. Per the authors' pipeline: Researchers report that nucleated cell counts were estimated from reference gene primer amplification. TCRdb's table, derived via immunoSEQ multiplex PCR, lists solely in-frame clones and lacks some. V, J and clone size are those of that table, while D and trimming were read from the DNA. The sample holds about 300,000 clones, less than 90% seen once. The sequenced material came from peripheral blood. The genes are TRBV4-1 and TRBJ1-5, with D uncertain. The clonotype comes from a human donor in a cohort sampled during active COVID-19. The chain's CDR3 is CASSRALNQPQHF. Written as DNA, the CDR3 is TGCGCCAGCAGCCGGGCCCTCAATCAGCCCCAGCATTTT.